The subject of this entry is one T cell receptor beta chain. A second PCR, run for roughly 7 to 11 cycles, used a sample-barcoded 5' primer plus a J-beta primer mix. Researchers report that a template-switch adaptor with 12 random nucleotides tagged each cDNA molecule. TCRdb processed the 5' RACE reads anew with MiXCR; each CDR3 protein has one entry. The repertoire has approximately 1,700,000 distinct CDR3 sequences, roughly two fifths of them found once; the top ten carry around 23%. The CDR3 totals 16 residues. Trimming removed 2 bases from V and 3 bases from J; junction bases left unmatched: 10. Germline V gene data show CDR1 as SGHRS and CDR2 as YFSETQ. Donors were systemically healthy Caucasian individuals from Russia aged roughly 6 to 95 years. Extraction yielded at least 5 micrograms of total RNA per sample. This specimen belongs to a study of blood T cells in healthy people across ages.

Sequencing used blood. This TCR was sampled from a human donor in good health. The V and J genes are TRBV5-1 and TRBJ1-2, with 7 bases lining up with TRBD1. The CDR3 loop is CASSFSLRQGDYGYTF. The CDR3 bases are TGCGCCAGCAGCTTTAGTCTCAGACAGGGAGACTATGGCTACACCTTC.